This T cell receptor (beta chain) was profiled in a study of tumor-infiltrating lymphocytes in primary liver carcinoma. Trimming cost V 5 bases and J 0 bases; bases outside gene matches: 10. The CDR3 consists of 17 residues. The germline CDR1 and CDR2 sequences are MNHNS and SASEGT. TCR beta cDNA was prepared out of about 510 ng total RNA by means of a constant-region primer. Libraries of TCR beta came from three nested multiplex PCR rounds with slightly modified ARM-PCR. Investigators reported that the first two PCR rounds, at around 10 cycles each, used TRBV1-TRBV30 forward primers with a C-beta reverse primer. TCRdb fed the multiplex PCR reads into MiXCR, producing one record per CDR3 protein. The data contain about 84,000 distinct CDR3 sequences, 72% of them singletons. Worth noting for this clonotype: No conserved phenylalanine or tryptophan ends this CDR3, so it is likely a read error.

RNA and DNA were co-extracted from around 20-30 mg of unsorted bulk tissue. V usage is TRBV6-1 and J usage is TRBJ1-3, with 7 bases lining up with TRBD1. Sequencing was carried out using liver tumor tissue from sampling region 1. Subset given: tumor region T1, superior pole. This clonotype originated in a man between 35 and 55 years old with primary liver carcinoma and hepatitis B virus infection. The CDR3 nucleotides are TGTGCCAGCAGTAAAGTGGGACAGAGCCACTCTGGAAACACCATATATCTT. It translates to CASSKVGQSHSGNTIYL.